This T cell receptor beta chain emerged from a study of tumor-infiltrating lymphocytes in primary liver carcinoma. The CDR3 runs to 16 residues. The V and J ends lost 2 bases and 7 bases, in that order; junction bases with no gene match: 10. Germline CDR1 MGHRA, CDR2 YSYEKL. The source material, about 18-33 mg of unsorted bulk tissue, was used to co-extract RNA and DNA. The patients carried chronic HBV infection and had received no treatment. cDNA specific to TCR beta was made from about 0.45 ug of total RNA, with a constant-region primer employed for priming. Construction of TCR beta libraries relied on three successive nested multiplex PCR rounds employing slightly modified ARM-PCR. The opening two PCR rounds, around 11 cycles each, paired TRBV1-TRBV30 forward primers with a C-beta reverse primer. TCRdb re-called the multiplex PCR reads with MiXCR, one entry per CDR3 protein. The sample yields 65,000 to 80,000 distinct CDR3 sequences, roughly three quarters seen once.

The sequencing input was liver tumor tissue from sampling region 4. Subset reported: tumor region T4, right-lateral pole. J is TRBJ1-5 and V is TRBV4-1; the match to TRBD1 covers 8 bases. This clonotype was obtained from a man between 40 and 49 years old with primary liver carcinoma and hepatitis B virus infection. DNA for the CDR3: TGCGCCAGCAGCCAAAATACGGACAGGGTCAGCCAGCCCCAGCATTTT. Translation: CASSQNTDRVSQPQHF.